The source of this TCR beta chain is a study of regulatory T cells in long-lasting Graves disease. Germline V lookup: CDR1 SGDLS, CDR2 YYNGEE. V was clipped by 3 bases and J by 5 bases; unmatched bases: 15. The CDR3 consists of 17 residues. Time point meaning: persistent/refractory GD, antithyroid drugs over 5 years with positive TRAb. Extracted PBMC RNA gave rise to the TCR library. The authors drew approximately 9 milliliters of peripheral blood into EDTA tubes. iRepertoire HTBI primers and Arm-PCR of CDR3 regions built TCR beta libraries. From the multiplex PCR reads, TCRdb called clonotypes with MiXCR, one entry per CDR3 protein. The sample shows about 460,000 distinct CDR3 sequences, about 20% of them seen only once. In the case of this clonotype: Its cognate antigen is unknown.

Regarding the study as a whole: Segments TRBV28, TRBJ1-2 and TRBJ2-5 showed preferential usage in persistent disease. Sharing of public clonotypes was greater in persistent patients (about 3,000) than in new patients (around 890). The small sample size may have reduced accuracy.

This receptor was obtained from a female donor with Graves disease. The V call is TRBV9, the J call TRBJ2-3; 7 bases line up with TRBD1. Sequenced material: peripheral blood mononuclear cells (PBMCs), taken when the disease was refractory, from a patient treated with antithyroid drugs. This CDR3 reads CASSERGGARNEDTQYF. The CDR3 region has the DNA TGTGCCAGCAGCGAAAGAGGGGGCGCAAGGAATGAAGATACGCAGTATTTT.